These 6 T cell receptor beta chains were all obtained from the same sample, sequenced in a study of T cell repertoires in cytomegalovirus infection (dated by TCRdb to about 2019). Instrument used: Illumina HiSeq 1500. TCRdb took the public reads, trimmed them with fastp at Q25, ran MiXCR for clone calling and kept in-frame beta chains. Identical CDR3 proteins give one entry, which carries the most common genes and DNA. A total of approximately 160,000 distinct CDR3 sequences appear in this sample, approximately 17% of them only once. The ten largest clonotypes hold roughly a sixth of the sample. The sample consisted of CD8+ T cells from PBMCs. The receptors come from a human donor in good health (CMV status not recorded). Some clones in this sample may be carry-over from other donors' samples.

This chain uses TRBV10-3 with TRBJ1-6, with no clear D. Between the trimmed V and J ends, which lost 3 bases and 7 bases, there was a span of 7 bases. The germline CDR1 and CDR2 sequences are ENHRY and SYGVKD. The CDR3 contains 13 residues. CDR3 sequence (DNA): TGTGCCATCAGTGATGAGGGCAATTCACCCCTCCACTTT. Translated, it gives CAISDEGNSPLHF.

CDR3 in DNA: TGCAGTGCTAGCCCCGACGGGACTAGCTTTATCAATGAGCAGTTCTTC. This gives the protein CSASPDGTSFINEQFF. The chain is built from TRBV20-1 and TRBJ2-1, with 9 nucleotides matching TRBD2. The V gene's germline CDR1 is DFQATT and CDR2 SNEGSKA (reference sequence). The V and J ends lost 3 bases and 6 bases, in that order; junction bases with no gene match: 12. This CDR3 has 16 residues.

The chain joins TRBV20-1 to TRBJ1-1; no definite D call. The CDR3 covers 13 residues. Germline CDR1 and CDR2: DFQATT and SNEGSKA (reference sequence). V was shortened by 0 bases and J by 1 base, with 6 bases between the two germline ends. CDR3 loop: CSARDYGNTEAFF. The DNA of the CDR3 is TGCAGTGCTAGAGATTATGGGAACACTGAAGCTTTCTTT.

Only a few counts were recorded for this clonotype. The V gene is TRBV7-2, the J gene TRBJ2-1, with a possible D match to TRBD2 (5 bases). The V end lost 4 bases, the J end lost 5 bases, and 30 bases lay between the germline ends. The CDR3 spans 20 residues. Germline V CDR1 and CDR2: SGHTA, FQGNSA. CDR3 loop: CASSSRGENDMRAFHNEQFF. The CDR3 DNA is TGTGCCAGCAGCTCCCGAGGTGAAAACGACATGAGGGCGTTCCACAATGAGCAGTTCTTC.

This clonotype has ten or more counts. The chain employs TRBV9 and TRBJ2-7, with D possibly matching TRBD2 (6 bases). The CDR3 extends over 15 amino acids. Trimming stripped 0 bases from V and 2 bases from J, with 12 bases between. CDR1 SGDLS and CDR2 YYNGEE come from the germline V gene. The CDR3 is CASSVGGDLPYEQYF. The CDR3 bases are TGTGCCAGCAGCGTAGGAGGGGACTTACCCTACGAGCAGTACTTC.

This clonotype showed up just a few times. The chain carries TRBV6-2 or TRBV6-3 and TRBJ2-7; D gene uncertain. Trimming removed 0 bases from V and 1 base from J, with 13 bases in between. This CDR3 region has 16 residues. Germline V gives CDR1 MNHEY, CDR2 SVGEGT. The chain's CDR3 is CASSYSTDPSSYEQYF. CDR3 nucleotide sequence: TGTGCCAGCAGTTACTCGACGGACCCCTCGTCCTACGAGCAGTACTTC.